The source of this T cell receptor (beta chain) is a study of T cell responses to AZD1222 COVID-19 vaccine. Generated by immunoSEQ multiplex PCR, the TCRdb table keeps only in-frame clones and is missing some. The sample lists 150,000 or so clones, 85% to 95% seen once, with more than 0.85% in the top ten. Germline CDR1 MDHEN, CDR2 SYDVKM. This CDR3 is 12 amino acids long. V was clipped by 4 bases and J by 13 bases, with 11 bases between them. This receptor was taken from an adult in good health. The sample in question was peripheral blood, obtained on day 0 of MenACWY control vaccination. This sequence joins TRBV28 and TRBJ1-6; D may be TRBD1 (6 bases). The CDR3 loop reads CASSSTGYPLHF. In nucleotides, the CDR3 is TGTGCCAGCAGTTCGACAGGTTACCCCCTCCACTTT.